Following are 23 T cell receptor beta chains from one sample sequenced in a study of cytomegalovirus exposure and HLA in healthy donors. PCR used 60 Vbeta primers and 13 Jbeta primers. Produced via immunoSEQ multiplex PCR; TCRdb's table is partial and in-frame only. The sample includes 200,000 to 250,000 clones, around 73% of them seen just once. The sequencing sample was made of PBMCs. The receptors shown here come from a male donor in good health and CMV-seronegative.

J is TRBJ2-1 and V is TRBV9, with TRBD2 as a possible D gene (6 bases). Germline V gene sequence: CDR1 SGDLS, CDR2 YYNGEE. This CDR3 region has 16 residues. V shed 0 bases and J shed 1 base, with 11 bases lying between them. CDR3 nucleotide sequence: TGTGCCAGCAGCGTAGTCGGGAGAGGGTCCTACAATGAGCAGTTCTTC. Translation gives CASSVVGRGSYNEQFF.

This rearrangement joins TRBV11-2 to TRBJ2-3, with 7 bases lining up with TRBD2. With 2 bases clipped from V and 0 bases from J, the junction kept 5 bases outside the gene matches. Germline loops: CDR1 SGHAT, CDR2 FQNNGV. This CDR3 comprises 16 residues. DNA for the CDR3: TGTGCCAGCAGCTTATTGACGGGAGGAAGCACAGATACGCAGTATTTT. As protein: CASSLLTGGSTDTQYF.

J is TRBJ2-4 and V is TRBV28; perhaps TRBD2 as D (6 bases). V was pared by 4 bases and J by 6 bases, with 19 bases between. This CDR3 spans 16 amino acids. Germline CDR1 and CDR2: MDHEN and SYDVKM. The CDR3 reads CASSSRDLARGNIQYF. The CDR3 DNA is TGTGCCAGCAGTTCGAGAGATCTAGCGAGGGGAAACATTCAGTACTTC. Drawing the rest from reference TRBV28 and TRBJ2-4, the complete variable domain is DVKVTQSSRYLVKRTGEKVFLECVQDMDHENMFWYRQDPGLGLRLIYFSYDVKMKEKGDIPEGYSVSREKKERFSLILESASTNQTSMYLCASSSRDLARGNIQYFGAGTRLSVL.

The V and J genes are TRBV19 and TRBJ2-5, with D maybe TRBD1 (5 bases). The V gene lost 3 bases and the J gene lost 1 base, with 9 bases spanning the gap. The CDR3 loop spans 14 amino acids. CDR1 and CDR2 (germline): LNHDA, SQIVND (reference sequence). CDR3: CASSIQGSQETQYF. The DNA for the CDR3 is TGTGCCAGTAGTATTCAGGGTTCCCAAGAGACCCAGTACTTC.

The V call is TRBV19, the J call TRBJ1-2; 7 positions agree with TRBD1. This CDR3 contains 13 residues. The ends lost 7 bases at V and 5 bases at J; junction bases unmatched: 7. The germline CDR1 and CDR2 sequences are LNHDA and SQIVND (reference sequence). In DNA, the CDR3 is TGTGCCAGTACTCTTGGGACAGCGTATGGCTACACCTTC. Translation gives CASTLGTAYGYTF.

V gene TRBV7-2 combines with J gene TRBJ2-7, with 10 positions matching TRBD2. This CDR3 is 15 amino acids long. The V gene's germline CDR1 is SGHTA and CDR2 FQGNSA. With V trimmed by 5 bases and J by 7 bases, 11 bases remained unmatched. The DNA of the CDR3 is TGTGCCAGCAGCCTACTAGCGGGACTATCCCTAGAGCAGTACTTC. Its translation is CASSLLAGLSLEQYF.

This clone appeared a single time. The chain carries TRBV9 and TRBJ2-7; D uncertain. Germline CDR1 and CDR2: SGDLS and YYNGEE. V gave up 3 bases and J gave up 4 bases, with 5 bases separating them. The CDR3 loop spans 11 amino acids. CDR3 region: CASSDTYEQYF. The CDR3 bases are TGTGCCAGCAGCGATACTTACGAGCAGTACTTC.

The chain links TRBV6-5 to TRBJ2-3; weak D call: TRBD2 (5 bases). Trimming stripped 6 bases from V and 5 bases from J, with 15 bases between. This CDR3 is 14 amino acids long. Germline-derived CDR1 and CDR2 are MNHEY and SVGAGI. For the CDR3, the DNA is TGTGCCAGCAGCTCCACTAGAGGTCGAGATACGCAGTATTTT. Translated: CASSSTRGRDTQYF.

This chain joins TRBV9 and TRBJ2-1; D ambiguous. Germline V gene lookup returns CDR1 SGDLS and CDR2 YYNGEE. The CDR3 spans 14 residues. The V gene lost 1 base and the J gene lost 5 bases, with 10 bases spanning the gap. The CDR3 DNA is TGTGCCAGCAGCGTAATAGCAGATCACAATGAGCAGTTCTTC. It codes for CASSVIADHNEQFF. Looking up the rest from reference TRBV9 and TRBJ2-1 gives the full variable domain: DSGVTQTPKHLITATGQRVTLRCSPRSGDLSVYWYQQSLDQGLQFLIQYYNGEERAKGNILERFSAQQFPDLHSELNLSSLELGDSALYFCASSVIADHNEQFFGPGTRLTVL.

As to this clone: Other DNA sequences in the sample encode the same CDR3. V and J are TRBV7-9 and TRBJ1-4; 10 positions match TRBD1. Germline CDR1 reads SEHNR; CDR2 reads FQNEAQ (reference sequence). This CDR3 is built from 14 residues. The ends lost 3 bases at V and 8 bases at J; junction bases unmatched: 3. CDR3 sequence (DNA): TGTGCCAGCAGCTTGGGACAGGGGTACGAAAAACTGTTTTTT. Amino acid sequence: CASSLGQGYEKLFF.

This clone was observed a few times. The chain employs TRBV6-5 and TRBJ1-5; 10 nucleotides agree with TRBD1. The ends lost 4 bases at V and 4 bases at J; junction bases unmatched: 1. The CDR3 totals 14 residues. The germline V gene has CDR1 MNHEY and CDR2 SVGAGI. CDR3 nucleotides: TGTGCCAGCAGTTGGACAGGGGGGAATCAGCCCCAGCATTTT. Amino acids: CASSWTGGNQPQHF.

This clone has a single count. V and J are TRBV5-5 and TRBJ2-2; D perhaps matches TRBD2 (6 bases). Trimming shortened V by 3 bases and J by 0 bases, and 18 bases separated the two germline ends. The CDR3 has 18 amino acids. Per germline, CDR1 SGHKS and CDR2 YYEKEE (reference sequence). In DNA form, the CDR3 reads TGTGCCAGCAGCTCCCTTTATCAGCGGGCTTCGAACACCGGGGAGCTGTTTTTT. Translated: CASSSLYQRASNTGELFF.

This rearrangement joins TRBV6-5 to TRBJ2-5; TRBD2 matches 9 bases. The V gene's germline CDR1 is MNHEY and CDR2 SVGAGI. The length of the CDR3 is 15 residues. After removal of 5 bases from V and 4 bases from J, the junction contained 8 bases not matched to a gene. DNA for the CDR3: TGTGCCAGCAGTCACCCGGGACTAGCTGGAGAGACCCAGTACTTC. Translating gives CASSHPGLAGETQYF.

The rearrangement uses TRBV30 and TRBJ2-2; 14 bases align to TRBD2. The CDR3 covers 14 residues. V lost 8 bases, J lost 3 bases, and 2 bases stayed unmatched. Germline V gene lookup returns CDR1 GTSNPN and CDR2 SVGIG (reference sequence). Here the CDR3 reads CAGLAGGYTGELFF. CDR3 nucleotides: TGTGCCGGACTAGCGGGAGGTTACACCGGGGAGCTGTTTTTT.

V is TRBV7-6 and J is TRBJ2-1; D possibly corresponds to TRBD2 (5 bases). V was cut by 1 base and J by 5 bases, with 12 bases left in between. CDR3 length: 15 residues. In germline, CDR1 is SGHVS, CDR2 FNYEAQ. This CDR3 is CASSLVSGGNNEQFF. The DNA for the CDR3 is TGTGCCAGCAGCTTAGTAAGCGGAGGAAACAATGAGCAGTTCTTC.

The chain is built from TRBV28 and TRBJ2-7, with 10 bases identical to TRBD2. The CDR3 consists of 13 residues. Germline V lookup: CDR1 MDHEN, CDR2 SYDVKM. J lost 6 bases, V lost 5 bases, and 4 bases had no gene match. The CDR3: CASSARTSGEQYF. The CDR3 DNA is TGTGCCAGCAGTGCCCGGACTAGCGGCGAGCAGTACTTC.

The chain links TRBV7-6 to TRBJ2-5; D unclear. V lost 5 bases and J lost 7, with 14 bases in between. Germline CDR1 and CDR2: SGHVS and FNYEAQ. This CDR3 region has 13 residues. The CDR3 DNA is TGTGCCAGCAGCCCCACACCCGCTGCGACCCAGTACTTC. Amino acid sequence: CASSPTPAATQYF.

The V call is TRBV27, the J call TRBJ1-2; TRBD1 aligns across 8 bases. The length of the CDR3 is 16 residues. The germline gives CDR1 MNHEY, CDR2 SMNVEV (reference sequence). Trimming at V came to 3 bases and at J to 8 bases, leaving 14 bases not matched to a gene. The CDR3 protein is CASSFRAGGNPGGYTF. The CDR3 DNA reads as TGTGCCAGCAGTTTTAGGGCAGGGGGCAATCCAGGGGGCTACACCTTC.

The V gene is TRBV5-8, the J gene TRBJ1-1, with D perhaps TRBD1 (5 bases). The V gene lost 4 bases and the J gene lost 3 bases, with 19 bases spanning the gap. CDR3 length: 16 residues. Germline V gene sequence: CDR1 SGHTS, CDR2 YDEGEE. The CDR3 coding sequence is TGTGCCAGCAGCGTGGCCGGGGGGTTTATGTACACTGAAGCTTTCTTT. Translation: CASSVAGGFMYTEAFF.

The chain joins TRBV9 to TRBJ2-7; 12 bases align to TRBD2. Germline trimming cut 4 bases from V and 3 bases from J; bases unmatched to any gene: 14. Per germline, CDR1 SGDLS and CDR2 YYNGEE. The CDR3 is 18 amino acids. Here the CDR3 reads CASSPRGATSGSGYEQYF. CDR3 sequence (DNA): TGTGCCAGCAGCCCACGGGGGGCGACTAGCGGGAGTGGCTACGAGCAGTACTTC.

This clone has more than one count but fewer than ten. V and J are TRBV19 and TRBJ2-7; 8 bases match TRBD2. Germline-derived CDR1 and CDR2 are LNHDA and SQIVND (reference sequence). The CDR3 covers 14 residues. V shed 5 bases, J shed 0 bases, and the junction held 3 bases outside the gene matches. The CDR3 region is CASSPLAGSYEQYF. The CDR3 DNA follows: TGTGCCAGTAGTCCTCTAGCGGGCTCCTACGAGCAGTACTTC.

This clone was seen a few times. The rearrangement uses TRBV2 and TRBJ2-6; TRBD2 aligns across 7 bases. CDR3 length equals 14 residues. After removal of 9 bases from V and 2 bases from J, the junction contained 4 bases not matched to a gene. Germline V gene sequence: CDR1 SNHLY, CDR2 FYNNEI. CDR3 DNA sequence: TGTGCCAGGGCCGGACTAGCTGGGGCCAACGTCCTGACTTTC. Translated: CARAGLAGANVLTF.

This clone has more than one count but fewer than ten. V and J are TRBV6-5 and TRBJ1-5, with D perhaps matching TRBD1 (5 bases). CDR1 is MNHEY, CDR2 SVGAGI, per germline. Trimming stripped 7 bases from V and 1 base from J, with 14 bases between. The CDR3 extends over 15 amino acids. The CDR3 protein is CASTRTRGSNQPQHF. In DNA form, the CDR3 reads TGTGCCAGCACTCGGACACGCGGAAGCAATCAGCCCCAGCATTTT.